This T cell receptor beta chain was profiled in a study of blood T cells in healthy people across ages. V lost 2 bases and J lost 3, with 10 bases in between. CDR3 size: 14 residues. For the second PCR, which ran for about 6 to 12 cycles, a sample-barcoded 5' primer and a J-beta primer mix were used. A template-switch adaptor containing 12 random nucleotides labeled each cDNA molecule. TCRdb redid the calling of the 5' RACE reads with MiXCR, one entry per CDR3 protein. In the table there are about 1.4 million distinct CDR3 sequences, approximately 60% of which are singletons. The chain links TRBV12-3 or TRBV12-4 to TRBJ1-2; no clear D gene. Input material: blood. This receptor was identified in a man between 18 and 29 years old in good health. CDR3 amino acids: CASSLQISDYGYTF. The CDR3 region has the DNA TGTGCCAGCAGTTTACAGATTTCAGACTATGGCTACACCTTC.